What follows are 21 T cell receptor beta chains derived from one specimen sequenced in a study of PD-1 blockade in classical Hodgkin lymphoma. Some clones are missing from TCRdb's copy, which holds only in-frame ones; the method was immunoSEQ multiplex PCR. The sample contains about 37,000 clones, 76% of which appear only once. Each patient relapsed following autologous stem cell transplantation, and prior brentuximab vedotin exposure differed. Sequenced material: peripheral blood mononuclear cells (PBMCs), taken before the second cycle of nivolumab. These receptors were collected from a human donor with classical Hodgkin lymphoma.

The chain employs TRBV6-5 and TRBJ1-6; 9 bases fit TRBD1. This CDR3 is 16 amino acids long. Trimming at V came to 4 bases and at J to 0 bases, leaving 1 base not matched to a gene. Germline V gene data show CDR1 as MNHEY and CDR2 as SVGAGI. For the CDR3, the DNA is TGTGCCAGCAGTTCGGGACAGGGCTCCTATAATTCACCCCTCCACTTT. Translated, it gives CASSSGQGSYNSPLHF.

This chain uses TRBV2 with TRBJ2-5; tentatively, D is TRBD1 or TRBD2 (5 bases each). V was shortened by 6 bases and J by 3 bases, with 14 bases between the two germline ends. This CDR3 contains 14 residues. Germline values: CDR1 SNHLY, CDR2 FYNNEI. The CDR3 DNA reads TGTGCCAGCAGGGAGTGGGGGTCAGAAGAGACCCAGTACTTC. This codes for CASREWGSEETQYF.

The table lists this clone with a few counts. V is TRBV6-5 and J is TRBJ1-3; a weak D match, TRBD1 (5 bases). Trimming cost V 4 bases and J 4 bases, with 14 bases left between them. The CDR3 is made up of 15 amino acids. From germline, CDR1 is MNHEY and CDR2 SVGAGI. The CDR3 sequence is CASSSGTPRGNTIYF. As DNA, the CDR3 is TGTGCCAGCAGTTCCGGGACCCCAAGAGGAAACACCATATATTTT.

The CDR3 DNA follows: TGTGCCAGCAGTGAAAGGGACTGGGGGCGGGATACGCAGTATTTT. Translating gives CASSERDWGRDTQYF. This chain uses TRBV2 with TRBJ2-3; D could derive from TRBD1 or TRBD2 (6 bases each). The CDR3 sequence is 15 residues long. Looked up from germline, CDR1 is SNHLY and CDR2 is FYNNEI. Trimming cost V 2 bases and J 6 bases, with 15 bases left between them.

J is TRBJ2-2 and V is TRBV5-4; the D gene is possibly TRBD1 (6 bases). This CDR3 comprises 17 residues. In germline, CDR1 is SGHNT, CDR2 YYREEE (reference sequence). Trimming removed 0 bases at V and 5 bases at J, with 17 bases between. The CDR3 DNA reads TGTGCCAGCAGCTTGGTGGTGGGACACCCACGGACCGGGGAGCTGTTTTTT. This gives the protein CASSLVVGHPRTGELFF.

The chain joins TRBV29-1 to TRBJ2-5; perhaps TRBD1 as D (5 bases). Matching the DNA end better, TRBJ2-7 makes the J call doubtful. Germline CDR1 SQVTM, CDR2 ANQGSEA. The length of the CDR3 is 12 residues. CDR3 amino acids: CSFQGASHEQYF. CDR3 sequence (DNA): TGCAGCTTCCAAGGGGCGTCGCACGAGCAGTACTTC.

The rearrangement uses TRBV7-6 and TRBJ1-1; perhaps TRBD1 as D (6 bases). Germline V lookup: CDR1 SGHVS, CDR2 FNYEAQ. V was trimmed by 5 bases and J by 5 bases, leaving 9 bases between them. This CDR3 region has 12 residues. Here the CDR3 reads CASSLRGTEAFF. The DNA of the CDR3 is TGTGCCAGCAGCCTCAGGGGAACTGAAGCTTTCTTT.

The J gene is TRBJ1-2, the V gene TRBV4-3, with D tentatively TRBD1 (5 bases). The V gene's germline CDR1 is LGHNA and CDR2 YSLEER. Trimming removed 0 bases from V and 5 bases from J, with 10 bases in between. The CDR3 extends over 14 amino acids. The CDR3 coding sequence is TGCGCCAGCAGCCAAGAGGACAAGGGGTATGGCTACACCTTC. Translation gives CASSQEDKGYGYTF.

Only a few counts were recorded for this clone. The chain recombines TRBV5-8 with TRBJ1-6; D perhaps matches TRBD1 (6 bases). Between the trimmed V and J ends, which lost 4 bases and 7 bases, there was a span of 15 bases. Germline V gene lookup returns CDR1 SGHTS and CDR2 YDEGEE. The CDR3 is 15 amino acids. Here the CDR3 reads CASSLEDRRNSPLHF. The CDR3 nucleotides are TGTGCCAGCAGCCTCGAAGACAGGAGGAATTCACCCCTCCACTTT.

The chain recombines TRBV19 with TRBJ2-5, with D uncertain. The CDR3 is made up of 13 amino acids. Germline V CDR1 and CDR2: LNHDA, SQIVND (reference sequence). V was clipped by 5 bases and J by 1 base, with 8 bases between them. CDR3 protein: CASSGGIQETQYF. CDR3 DNA: TGTGCCAGTAGTGGCGGCATCCAAGAGACCCAGTACTTC.

This CDR3 is CASSSGHFYEQYF. The CDR3 DNA is TGTGCCAGCAGCTCCGGACACTTCTACGAGCAGTACTTC. The chain employs TRBV7-2 and TRBJ2-7, with a weak D call TRBD1 (5 bases). CDR3 size: 13 residues. The V end lost 4 bases, the J end lost 3 bases, and 10 bases lay between the germline ends. Germline V gives CDR1 SGHTA, CDR2 FQGNSA.

The chain employs TRBV11-3 and TRBJ2-5; TRBD2 matches at 14 bases. The CDR3 contains 16 residues. The junction had 6 bases not matched to a gene; V was cut back by 4 bases and J by 5 bases. CDR1 and CDR2 (germline): SGHNT, YENEEA. The CDR3 DNA follows: TGTGCCAGCAGCTCCAGACTAGCGGGGGGGCCTGAGACCCAGTACTTC. Its translation: CASSSRLAGGPETQYF.

The rearrangement uses TRBV2 and TRBJ2-1; D is possibly TRBD1 (6 bases). The CDR3 loop spans 13 amino acids. Trimming removed 3 bases from V and 9 bases from J, with 12 bases in between. Looked up from germline, CDR1 is SNHLY and CDR2 is FYNNEI. CDR3 in DNA: TGTGCCAGCAGTGATGAGGGGGTGGGTGAGCAGTTCTTC. Translation: CASSDEGVGEQFF.

The V call is TRBV18, the J call TRBJ1-5; D is unresolved. This CDR3 has 13 residues. Trimming pared 3 bases from V and 4 bases from J, leaving 7 bases between. Germline V gene data show CDR1 as KGHSH and CDR2 as LQKENI. CDR3 bases: TGTGCCAGCTCACCTTGGGTGAATCAGCCCCAGCATTTT. Its translation is CASSPWVNQPQHF.

The chain links TRBV5-6 to TRBJ1-4, with no clear D. Looked up from germline, CDR1 is SGHDT and CDR2 is YYEEEE. Trimming left V 0 bases short and J 0 bases short, with 3 bases between. The CDR3 is 14 amino acids. The CDR3 loop reads CASSLGSTNEKLFF. DNA of the CDR3: TGTGCCAGCAGCTTGGGTTCAACTAATGAAAAACTGTTTTTT.

V usage is TRBV5-8 and J usage is TRBJ1-5, with 9 bases fitting TRBD1. This CDR3 contains 13 residues. With V trimmed by 7 bases and J by 2 bases, 1 base remained unmatched. Germline V gene sequence: CDR1 SGHTS, CDR2 YDEGEE. In DNA form, the CDR3 reads TGTGCCAGCTGGGACAGGGGCAATCAGCCCCAGCATTTT. Amino acids: CASWDRGNQPQHF.

This clone was picked up one time. Within the sample, other DNA sequences also encode this same CDR3. V usage is TRBV19 and J usage is TRBJ1-2; 9 nucleotides align to TRBD1. The CDR3 spans 13 residues. Per germline, CDR1 LNHDA and CDR2 SQIVND (reference sequence). With V trimmed by 5 bases and J by 4 bases, 2 bases remained unmatched. CDR3 nucleotide sequence: TGTGCCAGTAGTGCGGGACAGGGCTATGGCTACACCTTC. Encoded protein: CASSAGQGYGYTF.

The rearrangement joins TRBV6-1 to TRBJ1-2, with TRBD1 matching 10 bases. The V segment lost 6 bases and the J segment 3 bases; nucleotides outside the gene matches: 4. Germline V gene lookup returns CDR1 MNHNS and CDR2 SASEGT. The CDR3 totals 14 residues. For the CDR3, the DNA is TGTGCCAGCAGACCCGGGACAGGGGACTATGGCTACACCTTC. Encoded protein: CASRPGTGDYGYTF.

This clone turned up a few times. The V and J genes are TRBV11-2 and TRBJ2-3, with 11 nucleotides matching TRBD2. The CDR3 spans 17 residues. CDR1 is SGHAT, CDR2 FQNNGV, per germline. V gave up 2 bases and J gave up 1 base; unmatched junction bases: 5. The CDR3 protein is CASSLFGLAGGTDTQYF. The CDR3, as DNA: TGTGCCAGCAGCTTATTCGGACTAGCGGGCGGCACAGATACGCAGTATTTT.

The chain carries TRBV7-2 and TRBJ2-2, with 8 bases that match TRBD2. This CDR3 comprises 15 residues. Germline lookup yields CDR1 SGHTA and CDR2 FQGNSA. V trimming: 3 bases; J trimming: 7 bases; junction bases outside the gene matches: 7. The CDR3 DNA reads as TGTGCCAGCAGCTTTAGCGGGGAATTTAGCGGGGAGCTGTTTTTT. Translated: CASSFSGEFSGELFF.

The rearrangement links TRBV5-1 to TRBJ1-1; D unresolved. Per germline, CDR1 SGHRS and CDR2 YFSETQ. CDR3 length: 16 residues. Trimming took 4 bases from V and 0 from J, leaving 16 bases between them. CDR3 DNA: TGCGCCAGCAGCCCACTCCAACGGGCCCTGAACACTGAAGCTTTCTTT. Translated: CASSPLQRALNTEAFF.